This record concerns one TCR beta chain sequence. Its antigen is undetermined. The PCR was carried out with 60 Vbeta primers and 13 Jbeta primers. Measured with immunoSEQ multiplex PCR; TCRdb has only the in-frame clones, and not every one. Reported are around 150,000 clones; the ten largest clones contain over 1%. The data originate from a study of cytomegalovirus exposure and HLA in healthy donors. Points from the study as a whole: Cytomegalovirus-associated TCR beta chains were listed, numbering 150 to 200. In an earlier analysis, about 87% or about 30%: the productive usage of most TCR beta V segments. Follow-up analysis seemed to connect common viral pathogens with several of the most significant clusters identified.

The source is an older woman in good health and CMV-seronegative. Sequencing was done on a sample of PBMCs.

CDR3 loop: CASSRTSGTDTQYF. DNA of the CDR3: TGTGCCAGCAGCCGGACTAGCGGCACAGATACGCAGTATTTT. V is TRBV5-4 and J is TRBJ2-3; the match to TRBD2 covers 9 bases. V shed 4 bases and J 1 base; nucleotides not matched to a gene: 1. The CDR3 sequence is 14 residues long. Germline loops: CDR1 SGHNT, CDR2 YYREEE (reference sequence).